The 26 T cell receptor beta chains below come from one sample, sequenced in a study of blood T cell repertoires in COVID-19. Measured with immunoSEQ multiplex PCR; TCRdb has only the in-frame clones, and not every one. The sample holds around 160,000 clones; around four fifths are singletons and the top ten take around 40%. Specimen: peripheral blood. The receptors come from a human donor in a cohort sampled during active COVID-19.

The chain employs TRBV7-2 and TRBJ1-1; D is undetermined. This CDR3 comprises 13 residues. V was cut by 5 bases and J by 1 base, with 8 bases left in between. Germline CDR1 is SGHTA and CDR2 is FQGNSA. The CDR3 region is CASSPVRNTEAFF. DNA of the CDR3: TGTGCCAGCAGCCCCGTCCGGAACACTGAAGCTTTCTTT.

This chain links TRBV4-1 with TRBJ2-5; D is uncertain. This CDR3 is 14 amino acids long. Germline loops: CDR1 MGHRA, CDR2 YSYEKL. Between the trimmed V and J ends, which lost 1 base and 7 bases, there was a span of 13 bases. The CDR3 here is CASSQVLSVGTQYF. CDR3 DNA: TGCGCCAGCAGCCAAGTACTATCTGTAGGGACCCAGTACTTC.

The genes are TRBV2 and TRBJ2-3, with 11 bases fitting TRBD2. The germline V gene has CDR1 SNHLY and CDR2 FYNNEI. V trimming: 6 bases; J trimming: 3 bases; junction bases outside the gene matches: 5. This CDR3 is 15 amino acids long. CDR3 residues: CASSRLAGITDTQYF. The CDR3 DNA reads as TGTGCCAGCAGCCGACTAGCGGGGATAACAGATACGCAGTATTTT.

The rearrangement joins TRBV5-1 to TRBJ2-2, with unresolved D. Germline V gene data show CDR1 as SGHRS and CDR2 as YFSETQ. V dropped 1 base and J dropped 1 base, with 5 bases sitting between them. This CDR3 is built from 14 residues. The CDR3 reads CASSLRGNTGELFF. The CDR3 bases are TGCGCCAGCAGCTTGAGAGGGAACACCGGGGAGCTGTTTTTT.

This clone was found a few times. The chain uses TRBV7-8 and TRBJ1-6, with unresolved D. The V gene lost 1 base and the J gene lost 14 bases, with 12 bases spanning the gap. The CDR3 is made up of 13 amino acids. The V gene's germline CDR1 is SGHVS and CDR2 FQNEAQ. The CDR3 loop reads CASSLDTGFTLHF. As DNA, the CDR3 is TGTGCCAGCAGCTTAGATACGGGTTTCACCCTCCACTTT.

The sample holds a few counts of this clone. The genes are TRBV5-1 and TRBJ1-6, with TRBD1 as a possible D gene (5 bases). V was trimmed by 0 bases and J by 14 bases, leaving 15 bases between them. CDR3 length: 14 residues. The germline V gene has CDR1 SGHRS and CDR2 YFSETQ. CDR3 region: CASSLEGIGGSLHF. The CDR3 DNA follows: TGCGCCAGCAGCTTGGAGGGGATCGGGGGGTCCCTCCACTTT. Using reference TRBV5-1 and TRBJ1-6 for the parts outside the CDR3, the full variable domain is KAGVTQTPRYLIKTRGQQVTLSCSPISGHRSVSWYQQTPGQGLQFLFEYFSETQRNKGNFPGRFSGRQFSNSRSEMNVSTLELGDSALYLCASSLEGIGGSLHFGNGTRLTVT.

This chain links TRBV5-5 with TRBJ2-3, with TRBD1 matching 9 bases. The junction had 5 bases not matched to a gene; V was cut back by 0 bases and J by 6 bases. Germline V gene data show CDR1 as SGHKS and CDR2 as YYEKEE (reference sequence). The CDR3 sequence is 15 residues long. CDR3: CASSLEDRGLDTQYF. The CDR3 DNA reads TGTGCCAGCAGCTTGGAGGACAGGGGACTGGATACGCAGTATTTT.

The chain couples TRBV5-6 to TRBJ2-1; weak D call: TRBD2 (6 bases). Germline V gives CDR1 SGHDT, CDR2 YYEEEE. With 1 base removed from V and 8 bases from J, the gap between germline ends came to 13 bases. This CDR3 is 14 amino acids long. The DNA of the CDR3 is TGTGCCAGCAGCTTGACCGCGGGGTACGATGAGCAGTTCTTC. It yields the protein CASSLTAGYDEQFF. Full variable domain (missing parts from reference TRBV5-6 and TRBJ2-1): DAGVTQSPTHLIKTRGQQVTLRCSPKSGHDTVSWYQQALGQGPQFIFQYYEEEERQRGNFPDRFSGHQFPNYSSELNVNALLLGDSALYLCASSLTAGYDEQFFGPGTRLTVL.

This rearrangement joins TRBV6-6 to TRBJ1-6, with D perhaps matching TRBD1 (5 bases). Trimming took 5 bases from V and 10 from J, leaving 9 bases between them. The CDR3 is made up of 12 amino acids. Looked up from germline, CDR1 is MNHNY and CDR2 is SVGAGI (reference sequence). The CDR3 DNA reads as TGTGCCAGCAGTCAGGGAGGGTCACCCCTCCACTTT. Its translation: CASSQGGSPLHF.

V gene TRBV9 combines with J gene TRBJ2-7, with 7 bases identical to TRBD1. Germline CDR1 reads SGDLS; CDR2 reads YYNGEE. V dropped 0 bases and J dropped 6; count of bases not matched to a gene: 6. This CDR3 spans 14 amino acids. CDR3 residues: CASSVDIGGGEQYF. The CDR3 region has the DNA TGTGCCAGCAGCGTAGATATAGGGGGCGGCGAGCAGTACTTC. Based on the CDR3 plus reference TRBV9 and TRBJ2-7, the full variable domain is DSGVTQTPKHLITATGQRVTLRCSPRSGDLSVYWYQQSLDQGLQFLIQYYNGEERAKGNILERFSAQQFPDLHSELNLSSLELGDSALYFCASSVDIGGGEQYFGPGTRLTVT.

The chain combines TRBV7-2 with TRBJ2-3, with 7 bases identical to TRBD2. The ends lost 5 bases at V and 1 base at J; junction bases unmatched: 9. Germline CDR1 SGHTA, CDR2 FQGNSA. The CDR3 is made up of 16 amino acids. CDR3 protein: CASSPQTSLGTDTQYF. DNA of the CDR3: TGTGCCAGCAGCCCCCAGACTAGCCTGGGCACAGATACGCAGTATTTT.

V gene TRBV27 combines with J gene TRBJ1-6, with 7 bases matching TRBD1. The CDR3 is 14 amino acids. The trim removed 6 bases at V and 7 bases at J, leaving 6 bases unmatched. Germline-derived CDR1 and CDR2 are MNHEY and SMNVEV (reference sequence). The CDR3 DNA is TGTGCCAGCAGCTCCCGGGACAGCAATTCACCCCTCCACTTT. Protein sequence: CASSSRDSNSPLHF.

The CDR3 nucleotides are TGTGCCAGCAAAGAAGACATAAGTGAAAAACTGTTTTTT. This translates into CASKEDISEKLFF. The chain is built from TRBV2 and TRBJ1-4; D gene unclear. V was trimmed by 7 bases and J by 7 bases, leaving 13 bases between them. Germline V gives CDR1 SNHLY, CDR2 FYNNEI. CDR3 length equals 13 residues.

This rearrangement joins TRBV28 to TRBJ1-4; TRBD1 matches at 8 bases. The CDR3 extends over 15 amino acids. After removal of 0 bases from V and 8 bases from J, the junction contained 5 bases not matched to a gene. Germline V CDR1 and CDR2: MDHEN, SYDVKM. For the CDR3, the DNA is TGTGCCAGCAGTTTATGGGGGACAGGCGAGGAAAAACTGTTTTTT. Protein product: CASSLWGTGEEKLFF.

The chain is built from TRBV4-1 and TRBJ1-5; 9 bases line up with TRBD1. This CDR3 comprises 18 residues. CDR1 and CDR2 (germline): MGHRA, YSYEKL. V lost 0 bases, J lost 3 bases, and 9 bases stayed unmatched. The CDR3 nucleotides read TGCGCCAGCAGCCAAGATGGGACAGGGCCAGGGTCCAATCAGCCCCAGCATTTT. This sequence encodes CASSQDGTGPGSNQPQHF.

The chain is built from TRBV20-1 and TRBJ2-7, with D maybe TRBD1 (6 bases). V lost 1 base to trimming and J lost 6 bases, with 7 bases between them. This CDR3 is built from 11 residues. Germline V lookup: CDR1 DFQATT, CDR2 SNEGSKA (reference sequence). In nucleotides, the CDR3 is TGCAGTGCTAGAGTAGGGGGCGAGCAGTACTTC. It is translated as CSARVGGEQYF.

The rearrangement joins TRBV6-5 to TRBJ2-3; D gene ambiguous. Looked up from germline, CDR1 is MNHEY and CDR2 is SVGAGI. V was cut by 4 bases and J by 7 bases, with 15 bases left in between. This CDR3 spans 14 amino acids. The CDR3 DNA is TGTGCCAGCAGTTCGCGCGACATTGCCTATACGCAGTATTTT. It translates to CASSSRDIAYTQYF.

At least ten counts were recorded for this clone. CDR3 coding DNA: TGTGCCAGCAGTGATGGTACTTACACTGAAGCTTTCTTT. As protein: CASSDGTYTEAFF. The V call is TRBV6-1, the J call TRBJ1-1; no clear D. In germline, CDR1 is MNHNS, CDR2 SASEGT. V lost 3 bases to trimming and J lost 3 bases, with 8 bases between them. This CDR3 is built from 13 residues.

The genes are TRBV5-1 and TRBJ2-2, with D uncertain. The germline V gene has CDR1 SGHRS and CDR2 YFSETQ. CDR3 size: 14 residues. V shed 4 bases and J shed 4 bases, with 11 bases lying between them. CDR3 amino acids: CASSDSASTGELFF. The DNA for the CDR3 is TGCGCCAGCAGCGACTCGGCGAGCACCGGGGAGCTGTTTTTT.

The rearrangement uses TRBV5-1 and TRBJ2-2, with D hard to call. Between the trimmed V and J ends, which lost 3 bases and 0 bases, there was a span of 6 bases. The CDR3 is made up of 14 amino acids. CDR1 and CDR2 (germline): SGHRS, YFSETQ. The CDR3 spells CASSSSANTGELFF. DNA for the CDR3: TGCGCCAGCAGCTCCAGCGCGAACACCGGGGAGCTGTTTTTT.

This clone has a handful of counts. The chain recombines TRBV30 with TRBJ1-2, with 10 bases identical to TRBD1. CDR1 and CDR2 from the germline V gene are GTSNPN and SVGIG (reference sequence). This CDR3 has 14 amino acids. With 5 bases clipped from V and 4 bases from J, the junction kept 7 bases outside the gene matches. The CDR3 spells CAWGRQGARYGYTF. For the CDR3, the DNA is TGTGCCTGGGGACGACAGGGGGCACGCTATGGCTACACCTTC.

The V call is TRBV2, the J call TRBJ2-2; 7 bases agree with TRBD1. The V and J ends lost 6 bases and 0 bases, in that order; junction bases with no gene match: 1. The CDR3 has 14 residues. The V gene's germline CDR1 is SNHLY and CDR2 FYNNEI. This CDR3 reads CASSGTANTGELFF. CDR3 nucleotides: TGTGCCAGCAGCGGGACAGCGAACACCGGGGAGCTGTTTTTT.

This chain joins TRBV19 and TRBJ2-5; D unclear. V lost 5 bases and J lost 2, with 15 bases in between. The CDR3 has 15 residues. In germline, CDR1 is LNHDA, CDR2 SQIVND (reference sequence). In nucleotides, the CDR3 is TGTGCCAGTAGTCCTAACGCCGCAGGTCAAGAGACCCAGTACTTC. Translation gives CASSPNAAGQETQYF.

The gene calls are TRBV6-1 and TRBJ1-1, with 8 bases identical to TRBD1. The V segment lost 5 bases and the J segment 5 bases; nucleotides outside the gene matches: 7. The CDR3 has 14 residues. CDR1 and CDR2 from the germline V gene are MNHNS and SASEGT. CDR3 nucleotides: TGTGCCAGCAGTTTTGTTGACAGGGGAACTGAAGCTTTCTTT. Translation: CASSFVDRGTEAFF.

V is TRBV19 and J is TRBJ1-2, with D perhaps matching TRBD1 (6 bases). Germline CDR1 LNHDA, CDR2 SQIVND (reference sequence). Trimming pared 9 bases from V and 7 bases from J, leaving 18 bases between. This CDR3 has 13 residues. CDR3: CASLEQGLRGYTF. As DNA, the CDR3 is TGTGCCAGCCTAGAACAGGGACTACGTGGCTACACCTTC.

The rearrangement uses TRBV30 and TRBJ2-7; 8 positions match TRBD1. In germline, CDR1 is GTSNPN, CDR2 SVGIG (reference sequence). This CDR3 is 12 amino acids long. With 8 bases clipped from V and 6 bases from J, the junction kept 9 bases outside the gene matches. The CDR3 loop is CALRTGNFEQYF. The CDR3 DNA reads as TGTGCCCTACGGACAGGGAACTTCGAGCAGTACTTC.